Shown below are 30 T cell receptor beta chains from a single sample sequenced in a study of blood T cell repertoires in COVID-19. Assay: immunoSEQ multiplex PCR; the TCRdb copy retains only in-frame clones and omits some. The data contain about 150,000 clones, under 90% of them singletons. Sequencing was done on a sample of peripheral blood. Receptors were obtained from a woman aged 60 to 75 with active or convalescent COVID-19.

The DNA of the CDR3 is TGTGCCAGCAGCCAAGACTTAGCGGAGCACAATGAGCAGTTCTTC. Its protein product is CASSQDLAEHNEQFF. The chain has TRBV3-1 (or the pseudogene TRBV3-2) and TRBJ2-1, with D possibly being TRBD2 (6 bases). V dropped 0 bases and J dropped 5 bases, with 11 bases sitting between them. The germline V gene has CDR1 LGHDT and CDR2 YNNKEL (reference sequence). The CDR3 covers 15 residues.

This sequence joins TRBV25-1 and TRBJ1-3; D is undetermined. CDR1 is MGHDK, CDR2 SYGVNS, per germline. The length of the CDR3 is 14 residues. Trimming removed 10 bases from V and 1 base from J, with 14 bases in between. As DNA, the CDR3 is TGTGCCACCGGATCGGGGAAGTCTGGAAACACCATATATTTT. Protein product: CATGSGKSGNTIYF.

This rearrangement joins TRBV14 to TRBJ2-7; D may be TRBD2 (5 bases). V shed 0 bases and J shed 4 bases, with 16 bases lying between them. Germline V gene data show CDR1 as SGHDN and CDR2 as FVKESK. The CDR3 has 16 residues. In nucleotides, the CDR3 is TGTGCCAGCAGCCAAGATTTCGACCGGGGAGAATACGAGCAGTACTTC. It is translated as CASSQDFDRGEYEQYF.

The rearrangement uses TRBV10-3 and TRBJ1-6; TRBD1 might be the D (6 bases). V lost 4 bases and J 5 bases, leaving 6 bases between the germline ends. CDR1 is ENHRY, CDR2 SYGVKD, per germline. The CDR3 is made up of 13 amino acids. CDR3 sequence: CAISGQDNSPLHF. The CDR3 region has the DNA TGTGCCATCAGTGGACAGGATAATTCACCCCTCCACTTT.

This clone has just one count. V is TRBV24-1 and J is TRBJ2-5, with 11 nucleotides matching TRBD1. J gave up 4 bases and V 3 bases, and 3 bases lay outside the gene matches. CDR1 and CDR2 (germline): KGHDR, SFDVKD. The CDR3 has 15 residues. CDR3 DNA: TGTGCCACCAGTGATACCGGGACAGGGGGAGAGACCCAGTACTTC. Translation gives CATSDTGTGGETQYF.

The chain combines TRBV19 with TRBJ2-5; maybe TRBD2 (6 bases). The germline gives CDR1 LNHDA, CDR2 SQIVND (reference sequence). The V end lost 10 bases, the J end lost 1 base, and 13 bases lay between the germline ends. The CDR3 consists of 13 residues. Here the CDR3 reads CATRDFAQETQYF. CDR3 DNA sequence: TGTGCCACCAGGGACTTTGCCCAAGAGACCCAGTACTTC.

This clone appeared a few times. The rearrangement uses TRBV18 and TRBJ1-1; no clear D. The V and J ends lost 1 base and 5 bases respectively, with 11 bases between them. The CDR3 consists of 14 residues. Germline CDR1 KGHSH, CDR2 LQKENI. The CDR3, as DNA: TGTGCCAGCTCACCACGTCCGCAGTTAACTGAAGCTTTCTTT. Amino acids: CASSPRPQLTEAFF. Looking up the rest from reference TRBV18 and TRBJ1-1 gives the full variable domain: NAGVMQNPRHLVRRRGQEARLRCSPMKGHSHVYWYRQLPEEGLKFMVYLQKENIIDESGMPKERFSAEFPKEGPSILRIQQVVRGDSAAYFCASSPRPQLTEAFFGQGTRLTVV.

This chain uses TRBV7-8 with TRBJ2-7, with D perhaps matching TRBD1 (5 bases). Trimming cost V 2 bases and J 3 bases, with 11 bases left between them. The CDR3 has 14 amino acids. CDR1 and CDR2 (germline): SGHVS, FQNEAQ. DNA of the CDR3: TGTGCCAGCAGCTTATCAGGGAACGGCTACGAGCAGTACGTC. Translation gives CASSLSGNGYEQYV.

V is TRBV3-1 (or the pseudogene TRBV3-2) and J is TRBJ1-1; possibly TRBD1 for D (6 bases). The CDR3 is made up of 15 amino acids. Deletions cut 1 base from V and 6 bases from J, with 15 bases between. Per germline, CDR1 LGHDT and CDR2 YNNKEL (reference sequence). The CDR3 protein is CASSQGTLGTSEAFF. In nucleotides, the CDR3 is TGTGCCAGCAGCCAAGGTACTCTAGGGACATCTGAAGCTTTCTTT.

J is TRBJ2-1 and V is TRBV2; possible D gene TRBD1, 6 bases. CDR3 length: 13 amino acids. The germline V and J ends were trimmed by 6 bases and 10 bases, with 16 bases remaining between them. Germline lookup yields CDR1 SNHLY and CDR2 FYNNEI. The CDR3 here is CASRSDSSREQFF. The CDR3 DNA sequence: TGTGCCAGCAGGTCGGACAGTTCAAGGGAGCAGTTCTTC. The full variable domain, its missing parts supplied by reference TRBV2 and TRBJ2-1, is EPEVTQTPSHQVTQMGQEVILRCVPISNHLYFYWYRQILGQKVEFLVSFYNNEISEKSEIFDDQFSVERPDGSNFTLKIRSTKLEDSAMYFCASRSDSSREQFFGPGTRLTVL.

The chain couples TRBV5-1 to TRBJ1-4; possibly TRBD1 for D (6 bases). The germline V gene has CDR1 SGHRS and CDR2 YFSETQ. The CDR3 contains 15 residues. V was trimmed by 3 bases and J by 1 base, leaving 10 bases between them. CDR3 loop: CASSSQGITNEKLFF. The CDR3 DNA reads as TGCGCCAGCAGCTCACAGGGCATAACTAATGAAAAACTGTTTTTT.

The chain employs TRBV5-1 and TRBJ1-2; D unresolved. This CDR3 contains 15 residues. Trimming shortened V by 0 bases and J by 6 bases, and 15 bases separated the two germline ends. Germline V gives CDR1 SGHRS, CDR2 YFSETQ. The CDR3 protein is CASSLDRTPEDGYTF. CDR3 sequence (DNA): TGCGCCAGCAGCTTGGACAGAACCCCAGAAGATGGCTACACCTTC.

This sequence joins TRBV19 and TRBJ1-1; 7 bases line up with TRBD1. J was trimmed by 7 bases and V by 5 bases; bases with no gene match: 13. The CDR3 covers 15 residues. Germline CDR1 reads LNHDA; CDR2 reads SQIVND (reference sequence). The CDR3 region has the DNA TGTGCCAGTAGTCCTACAGTAGGGGGCAGGGGTGAAGCTTTCTTT. Its translation is CASSPTVGGRGEAFF.

In DNA, the CDR3 is TGTGCCAGTAACAAGGACAGGGGAATTTATAATCAGCCCCAGCATTTT. Its translation is CASNKDRGIYNQPQHF. The chain carries TRBV19 and TRBJ1-5, with 9 bases identical to TRBD1. V shed 7 bases and J 4 bases; nucleotides not matched to a gene: 11. In germline, CDR1 is LNHDA, CDR2 SQIVND (reference sequence). The CDR3 covers 16 residues.

The V and J genes are TRBV27 and TRBJ1-2, with 8 bases that match TRBD1. There are 14 residues in the CDR3. CDR1 is MNHEY, CDR2 SMNVEV, per germline (reference sequence). V lost 7 bases, J lost 7 bases, and 11 bases stayed unmatched. CDR3 nucleotide sequence: TGTGCCAGCACCCACCTCCAGGGGGCAAGTGGCTACACCTTC. Translation gives CASTHLQGASGYTF.

V usage is TRBV14 and J usage is TRBJ1-1, with D perhaps TRBD1 (5 bases). Germline assignment: CDR1 SGHDN and CDR2 FVKESK. The CDR3 covers 13 residues. Deletions cut 1 base from V and 3 bases from J, with 6 bases between. The CDR3 region has the DNA TGTGCCAGCAGCCAAGGACAGCACACTGAAGCTTTCTTT. This codes for CASSQGQHTEAFF.

This sequence joins TRBV9 and TRBJ2-1; D ambiguous. V was cut by 4 bases and J by 3 bases, with 11 bases left in between. Germline V gene data show CDR1 as SGDLS and CDR2 as YYNGEE. The CDR3 covers 14 residues. The CDR3 DNA follows: TGTGCCAGCAGCTCCCGGCGGAGCTACAATGAGCAGTTCTTC. The encoded protein is CASSSRRSYNEQFF.

This chain uses TRBV4-2 with TRBJ2-1; 11 bases map to TRBD2. The CDR3 contains 17 residues. J was trimmed by 0 bases and V by 4 bases; bases with no gene match: 5. The germline CDR1 and CDR2 sequences are LGHNA and YNFKEQ. CDR3 sequence reads: CASSPVGLAGSYNEQFF. DNA of the CDR3: TGTGCCAGCAGCCCAGTAGGACTAGCGGGCTCCTACAATGAGCAGTTCTTC.

V usage is TRBV5-1 and J usage is TRBJ2-2, with TRBD2 matching 8 bases. Per the germline V gene, CDR1 is SGHRS and CDR2 is YFSETQ. Trimming cost V 4 bases and J 7 bases; bases outside gene matches: 12. This CDR3 is built from 16 residues. The CDR3 region has the DNA TGCGCCAGCAGCCTCGTACCCGGGACTAGAATCGGGGAGCTGTTTTTT. Translated, it gives CASSLVPGTRIGELFF. Full variable domain (missing parts from reference TRBV5-1 and TRBJ2-2): KAGVTQTPRYLIKTRGQQVTLSCSPISGHRSVSWYQQTPGQGLQFLFEYFSETQRNKGNFPGRFSGRQFSNSRSEMNVSTLELGDSALYLCASSLVPGTRIGELFFGEGSRLTVL.

This CDR3 is CASTVAGTSWTQYF. CDR3 nucleotide sequence: TGTGCCAGCACGGTAGCGGGCACGTCCTGGACGCAGTATTTT. The V gene is TRBV3-1 (or the pseudogene TRBV3-2), the J gene TRBJ2-3; 7 bases fit TRBD2. V was clipped by 7 bases and J by 9 bases; unmatched bases: 13. Germline CDR1 LGHDT, CDR2 YNNKEL (reference sequence). The CDR3 is 14 residues long.

This chain links TRBV28 with TRBJ1-5, with TRBD1 matching 8 bases. This CDR3 spans 14 amino acids. V dropped 7 bases and J dropped 4; count of bases not matched to a gene: 6. Germline V gives CDR1 MDHEN, CDR2 SYDVKM. CDR3 sequence: CASTQTGGNQPQHF. The DNA for the CDR3 is TGTGCCAGCACCCAAACAGGGGGGAATCAGCCCCAGCATTTT.

V and J are TRBV4-3 and TRBJ2-1; a weak D match, TRBD2 (5 bases). In germline, CDR1 is LGHNA, CDR2 YSLEER. This CDR3 has 15 amino acids. Trimming pared 0 bases from V and 3 bases from J, leaving 9 bases between. In DNA, the CDR3 is TGCGCCAGCAGCCAAGAGGCTAGCAGCTACAATGAGCAGTTCTTC. It translates to CASSQEASSYNEQFF.

This chain links TRBV19 with TRBJ1-1, with TRBD1 as a possible D gene (5 bases). The CDR3 totals 13 residues. CDR1 LNHDA and CDR2 SQIVND come from the germline V gene (reference sequence). V was trimmed by 8 bases and J by 0 bases, leaving 10 bases between them. CDR3 nucleotides: TGTGCCAGTGGGGCGATAATGAACACTGAAGCTTTCTTT. It specifies CASGAIMNTEAFF.

The chain's CDR3 is CASSFPVGGSGNSPLHF. In DNA form, the CDR3 reads TGTGCCAGCAGCTTCCCGGTGGGGGGGTCGGGCAATTCACCCCTCCACTTT. The chain joins TRBV7-2 to TRBJ1-6, with TRBD1 as a possible D gene (5 bases). The CDR3 is 17 residues long. Per germline, CDR1 SGHTA and CDR2 FQGNSA. Trimming pared 3 bases from V and 7 bases from J, leaving 19 bases between. Full variable domain (missing parts from reference TRBV7-2 and TRBJ1-6): GAGVSQSPSNKVTEKGKDVELRCDPISGHTALYWYRQSLGQGLEFLIYFQGNSAPDKSGLPSDRFSAERTGGSVSTLTIQRTQQEDSAVYLCASSFPVGGSGNSPLHFGNGTRLTVT.

The V gene is TRBV6-2 or TRBV6-3, the J gene TRBJ2-5; D is possibly TRBD1 (5 bases). V lost 2 bases to trimming and J lost 5 bases, with 9 bases between them. The CDR3 spans 13 residues. CDR1 and CDR2 from the germline V gene are MNHEY and SVGEGT. CDR3 residues: CASSYGARETQYF. Here the CDR3 DNA reads TGTGCCAGCAGTTACGGGGCCCGGGAGACCCAGTACTTC.

V usage is TRBV28 and J usage is TRBJ2-1, with D possibly being TRBD2 (6 bases). CDR3 length: 14 amino acids. Trimming cost V 7 bases and J 2 bases, with 12 bases left between them. Germline assignment: CDR1 MDHEN and CDR2 SYDVKM. This chain's CDR3 is CASNLAGTYNEQFF. The CDR3 DNA reads TGTGCCAGCAATTTGGCGGGGACCTACAATGAGCAGTTCTTC.

The gene calls are TRBV24-1 and TRBJ2-3; the D gene is possibly TRBD2 (5 bases). Germline CDR1 is KGHDR and CDR2 is SFDVKD. Trimming took off 2 bases at V and 2 bases at J, with 7 bases between the two ends. This CDR3 is 14 amino acids long. The DNA of the CDR3 is TGTGCCACCAGTGATTGGAGGACCACAGATACGCAGTATTTT. This sequence encodes CATSDWRTTDTQYF.

The V and J genes are TRBV29-1 and TRBJ1-5; D not resolved. Looked up from germline, CDR1 is SQVTM and CDR2 is ANQGSEA. The CDR3 has 12 amino acids. Trimming left V 4 bases short and J 4 bases short, with 8 bases between. The DNA for the CDR3 is TGCAGCGTTGTTGAGGGTAATCAGCCCCAGCATTTT. It translates to CSVVEGNQPQHF.

The chain uses TRBV6-5 and TRBJ1-3; D is perhaps TRBD1 (6 bases). Looked up from germline, CDR1 is MNHEY and CDR2 is SVGAGI. The CDR3 is made up of 14 amino acids. The ends were cut back, 6 bases at V and 8 bases at J, with 17 bases in the middle. The CDR3 bases are TGTGCCAGCAGGAGCCCGTTCTCAGGGGACACCATATATTTT. It specifies CASRSPFSGDTIYF.

The V gene is TRBV28, the J gene TRBJ2-2, with 9 bases fitting TRBD2. Germline lookup yields CDR1 MDHEN and CDR2 SYDVKM. The CDR3 is made up of 16 amino acids. The V gene end was trimmed by 5 bases and the J gene end by 2 bases; junction bases not matched to a gene: 6. This CDR3 is CASSPPLAGNTGELFF. CDR3 bases: TGTGCCAGCAGTCCCCCCCTAGCGGGAAACACCGGGGAGCTGTTTTTT.